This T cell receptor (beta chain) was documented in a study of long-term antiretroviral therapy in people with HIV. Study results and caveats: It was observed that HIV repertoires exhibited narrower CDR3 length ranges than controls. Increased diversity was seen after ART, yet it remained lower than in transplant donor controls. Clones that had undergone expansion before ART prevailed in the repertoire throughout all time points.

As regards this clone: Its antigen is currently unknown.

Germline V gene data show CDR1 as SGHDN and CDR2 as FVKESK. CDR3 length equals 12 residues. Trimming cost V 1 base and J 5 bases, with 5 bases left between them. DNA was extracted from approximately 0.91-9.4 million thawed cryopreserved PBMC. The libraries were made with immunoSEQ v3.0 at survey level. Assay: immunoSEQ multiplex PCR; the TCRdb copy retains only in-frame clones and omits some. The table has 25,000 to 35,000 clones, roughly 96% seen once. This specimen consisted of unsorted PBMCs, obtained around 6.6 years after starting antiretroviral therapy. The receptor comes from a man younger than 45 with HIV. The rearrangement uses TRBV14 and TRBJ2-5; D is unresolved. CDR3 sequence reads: CASSQAGETQYF. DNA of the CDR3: TGTGCCAGCAGCCAAGCTGGGGAGACCCAGTACTTC.